This T cell receptor beta chain was obtained from a study of technical replicates of blood from several donors. Generated by immunoSEQ multiplex PCR, the TCRdb table keeps only in-frame clones and is missing some. The sample has 60,000 or so clones, around 87% seen once. CDR1 is LNHDA and CDR2 is SQIVND in the germline V gene (reference sequence). The V and J ends lost 3 bases and 10 bases, in that order; junction bases with no gene match: 5. This CDR3 comprises 14 residues. This chain uses TRBV19 with TRBJ1-6; 8 bases line up with TRBD1. The TCR was taken from a human donor in good health. Some clones in this sample may be carry-over from other donors' samples. Input material: PBMCs. CDR3 sequence reads: CASSIRGQLSPLHF. The DNA for the CDR3 is TGTGCCAGTAGTATCAGGGGGCAGTTGTCACCCCTCCACTTT.